These 7 T cell receptor beta chains originate from one sample sequenced in a study of shared clonotypes between healthy human individuals. Clones were sequenced by immunoSEQ multiplex PCR, and TCRdb holds only the in-frame ones, with some missing. The repertoire holds approximately 400,000 clones, with just over 95% as singletons. The sequenced material came from memory CD8+ T cells sorted from blood. Regarding subset: CD45RO+ cells pooled with CCR7-negative TemRA cells. The origin of the receptors is a man aged 25 to 40 in good health.

CDR3 sequence (DNA): TGTGCCAGCAGCTTAGTAGGGTCGGGACAGTACAACTACGAGCAGTACTTC. It is translated as CASSLVGSGQYNYEQYF. The chain has TRBV11-2 and TRBJ2-7, with 7 bases identical to TRBD1. CDR3 length: 17 residues. The germline V gene has CDR1 SGHAT and CDR2 FQNNGV. Trimming cost V 1 base and J 3 bases; bases outside gene matches: 12. Based on the CDR3 plus reference TRBV11-2 and TRBJ2-7, the full variable domain is EAGVAQSPRYKIIEKRQSVAFWCNPISGHATLYWYQQILGQGPKLLIQFQNNGVVDDSQLPKDRFSAERLKGVDSTLKIQPAKLEDSAVYLCASSLVGSGQYNYEQYFGPGTRLTVT.

Comments on this clone: Additional DNA sequences in this sample encode the identical CDR3. The chain carries TRBV14 and TRBJ2-7, with D unclear. CDR1 is SGHDN and CDR2 is FVKESK in the germline V gene. The CDR3 has 12 amino acids. V was cut by 1 base and J by 3 bases, with 4 bases left in between. CDR3 in DNA: TGTGCCAGCAGCCAAGTCGGCTACGAGCAGTACTTC. It is translated as CASSQVGYEQYF.

The chain has TRBV28 and TRBJ2-5; D unclear. The ends were cut back, 3 bases at V and 5 bases at J, with 22 bases in the middle. The germline gives CDR1 MDHEN, CDR2 SYDVKM. The CDR3 contains 17 residues. Written as DNA, the CDR3 is TGTGCCAGCAGTTTGAAGAGAACGATCGGTAACCGGGAGACCCAGTACTTC. Protein sequence: CASSLKRTIGNRETQYF.

This rearrangement joins TRBV2 to TRBJ2-7, with D hard to call. The ends were cut back, 6 bases at V and 5 bases at J, with 11 bases in the middle. Per germline, CDR1 SNHLY and CDR2 FYNNEI. CDR3 size: 12 residues. The DNA for the CDR3 is TGTGCCAGCAGGACCCTCGTCAACGAGCAGTACTTC. Translated, it gives CASRTLVNEQYF.

The gene calls are TRBV19 and TRBJ1-3; weak D call: TRBD1 (5 bases). CDR3 size: 16 residues. Trimming removed 4 bases from V and 0 bases from J, with 13 bases in between. Per the germline V gene, CDR1 is LNHDA and CDR2 is SQIVND (reference sequence). DNA for the CDR3: TGTGCCAGTAGTACCTCCAGGGAACTCTCTGGAAACACCATATATTTT. As protein: CASSTSRELSGNTIYF.

The J gene is TRBJ2-3, the V gene TRBV25-1; D call uncertain. The CDR3 extends over 11 amino acids. Germline V gene lookup returns CDR1 MGHDK and CDR2 SYGVNS. V shed 8 bases and J shed 7 bases, with 10 bases lying between them. The CDR3, as DNA: TGTGCCAGCGATCTAGGACATACGCAGTATTTT. Translation gives CASDLGHTQYF.

The chain carries TRBV7-8 and TRBJ2-5; D may be TRBD2 (5 bases). Trimming pared 5 bases from V and 0 bases from J, leaving 13 bases between. Germline V gene lookup returns CDR1 SGHVS and CDR2 FQNEAQ. The CDR3 runs 15 residues. The CDR3 loop is CASSPRLRDQETQYF. The CDR3 nucleotides read TGTGCCAGCAGCCCTAGACTGCGGGACCAAGAGACCCAGTACTTC.